This is a list of T cell receptor beta chains from one sample in a study of blood T cells in healthy people across ages. A single record per CDR3 protein comes from TCRdb applying MiXCR to the 5' RACE reads. The sample contains approximately 900,000 distinct CDR3 sequences, roughly 48% of which appear only once. Material: blood. Receptors originate from a man aged 30 to 45 in good health. Both conserved end residues are part of each CDR3. A D gene is named only where the DNA matches it firmly. Clone size is not always given. Where it is, it says once, few, many or a class for expanded clones.

>NA|TRBV29-1|NA|TRBJ1-2|12
CSVEGEVYGYTF
TGCAGCGTTGAAGGGGAGGTCTATGGCTACACCTTC
>NA|TRBV2|once|TRBJ2-7|13
CASSDRVEGEQYF
TGTGCCAGCAGTGATAGGGTGGAGGGTGAGCAGTACTTC
>NA|TRBV27|NA|TRBJ1-5|16
CASSLFPGGGNQPQHF
TGTGCCAGCAGTTTATTTCCCGGGGGCGGCAATCAGCCCCAGCATTTT
>TRBD2|TRBV6-1|few|TRBJ2-1|14
CASTSAGGPIEQFF
TGTGCCAGCACATCAGCGGGGGGGCCAATTGAGCAGTTCTTC
>NA|TRBV7-9|few|TRBJ2-5|15
CASSLISQGRETQYF
TGTGCCAGCAGCTTAATTTCGCAGGGGAGAGAGACCCAGTACTTC
>TRBD2|TRBV7-9|many|TRBJ2-7|13
CATKAGPTYEQYF
TGTGCCACCAAAGCGGGGCCAACATACGAGCAGTACTTC
>NA|TRBV5-1|few|TRBJ2-3|14
CASSGGGTTDTQYF
TGCGCCAGCAGCGGCGGGGGCACCACGGATACGCAGTATTTT
>NA|TRBV5-1|NA|TRBJ1-1|15
CASSLEQSSGTEAFF
TGCGCCAGCAGCTTGGAGCAGAGTAGTGGCACTGAAGCTTTCTTT
>NA|TRBV7-3|NA|TRBJ2-3|14
CASSLSAVTDTQYF
TGTGCCAGCAGCTTAAGTGCAGTCACAGATACGCAGTATTTT
>TRBD1|TRBV20-1|NA|TRBJ2-2|15
CSAKAGGLNTGELFF
TGCAGTGCTAAGGCAGGGGGCTTGAACACCGGGGAGCTGTTTTTT
>TRBD2|TRBV12-5|NA|TRBJ2-1|14
CASGWDSGANEQFF
TGTGCTAGTGGGTGGGATAGCGGGGCCAATGAGCAGTTCTTC
>NA|TRBV4-1|NA|TRBJ2-5|13
CASSQVLWNEQYF
TGCGCCAGCAGCCAAGTCTTGTGGAATGAGCAGTACTTC
>NA|TRBV6-6|once|TRBJ2-3|12
CANKESTDTQYF
TGTGCCAACAAAGAAAGCACAGATACGCAGTATTTT
>NA|TRBV20-1|many|TRBJ2-7|14
CSARDPGSSYEQYF
TGCAGTGCTAGAGATCCCGGGAGCTCCTACGAGCAGTACTTC
>TRBD2|TRBV28|NA|TRBJ2-7|15
CASSPKAGYRAEQYF
TGTGCCAGCAGTCCAAAAGCGGGGTACCGCGCTGAGCAGTACTTC
>NA|TRBV7-8|NA|TRBJ1-1|14
CASSLEAGYTEAFF
TGTGCCAGCAGCTTAGAGGCGGGTTACACTGAAGCTTTCTTT
>NA|TRBV10-3|NA|TRBJ2-1|19
CAISEPLRTFGVSYNEQFF
TGTGCCATCAGTGAGCCCCTCCGAACGTTTGGGGTCTCCTACAATGAGCAGTTCTTC
>NA|TRBV5-1|NA|TRBJ1-1|15
CASSFIQGMNTEAFF
TGCGCCAGCAGCTTCATACAGGGCATGAACACTGAAGCTTTCTTT
>NA|TRBV2|few|TRBJ1-5|14
CASSESSSNQPQHF
TGTGCCAGCAGTGAAAGCAGCAGCAATCAGCCCCAGCATTTT
>NA|TRBV9|NA|TRBJ2-3|16
CASSVGIQGVTDTQYF
TGTGCCAGCAGCGTAGGAATCCAAGGGGTGACAGATACGCAGTATTTT
>TRBD2|TRBV5-1|NA|TRBJ2-3|15
CTSRPSGDTTDTQYF
TGCACCAGCAGACCTAGCGGGGATACCACAGATACGCAGTATTTT
>TRBD2|TRBV7-2|few|TRBJ2-3|15
CASSAGLAGTDTQYF
TGTGCCAGCAGCGCGGGACTAGCGGGCACAGATACGCAGTATTTT
>NA|TRBV30|few|TRBJ2-4|11
CAWSYGGEQYF
TGTGCCTGGAGCTATGGAGGGGAGCAGTACTTC
>NA|TRBV4-1|few|TRBJ2-7|14
CASSQDSGFYEQYF
TGCGCCAGCAGCCAAGATTCAGGTTTCTACGAGCAGTACTTC
>TRBD2|TRBV7-2|few|TRBJ2-1|18
CASSLARLTSGVGNEQFF
TGTGCCAGCAGCTTAGCGAGACTCACTAGCGGGGTAGGCAATGAGCAGTTCTTC
>TRBD1|TRBV5-1|few|TRBJ2-5|15
CASSSKTGWEETQYF
TGCGCCAGCAGCTCGAAGACAGGGTGGGAAGAGACCCAGTACTTC
>TRBD2|TRBV4-2|few|TRBJ2-1|16
CASSQGGGGALNEQFF
TGTGCCAGCAGCCAAGGCGGCGGGGGGGCCTTGAATGAGCAGTTCTTC
>NA|TRBV6-5|many|TRBJ2-7|14
CASSYSTGVYEQYF
TGTGCCAGCAGTTACTCTACCGGGGTCTACGAGCAGTACTTC
>TRBD1|TRBV7-8|few|TRBJ2-4|17
CASSLWDRAMTKNIQYF
TGTGCCAGCAGCTTATGGGACAGGGCCATGACCAAAAACATTCAGTACTTC
>NA|TRBV28|few|TRBJ2-7|15
CASSTTGTVIYEQYF
TGTGCCAGCAGTACCACCGGGACGGTGATCTACGAGCAGTACTTC
>NA|TRBV5-1|NA|TRBJ2-3|14
CASSAGGAPDTQYF
TGCGCCAGCAGCGCCGGAGGGGCCCCAGATACGCAGTATTTT
>NA|TRBV4-1|NA|TRBJ2-4|16
CASSQQGTARENIQYF
TGCGCCAGCAGCCAACAGGGTACGGCCCGGGAAAACATTCAGTACTTC
>TRBD1|TRBV4-1|NA|TRBJ1-2|15
CASSQGWTGDYGYTF
TGCGCCAGCAGCCAGGGGTGGACAGGGGACTATGGCTACACCTTC
>TRBD2|TRBV9|NA|TRBJ2-3|19
CASSVLGLAGGRFTDTQYF
TGTGCCAGCAGCGTACTGGGACTAGCGGGAGGAAGGTTCACAGATACGCAGTATTTT
>TRBD2|TRBV20-1|NA|TRBJ2-3|15
CSARSGRGMTDTQYF
TGCAGTGCCCGTAGCGGGAGGGGGATGACAGATACGCAGTATTTT
>NA|TRBV6-6|NA|TRBJ2-7|13
CASSYSVAYEQYF
TGTGCCAGCAGTTACTCGGTAGCCTACGAGCAGTACTTC
>NA|TRBV6-5|NA|TRBJ2-1|13
CVSRDGTYNEQFF
TGTGTCAGCAGGGACGGAACCTACAATGAGCAGTTCTTC
>NA|TRBV29-1|few|TRBJ1-1|12
CSVLEMNTEAFF
TGCAGCGTTCTCGAGATGAACACTGAAGCTTTCTTT
>NA|TRBV5-5|NA|TRBJ1-1|14
CASSLERWNTEAFF
TGTGCCAGCAGCTTGGAACGGTGGAACACTGAAGCTTTCTTT
>TRBD2|TRBV20-1|NA|TRBJ2-5|14
CSANIAGGKETQYF
TGCAGTGCTAATATAGCGGGGGGAAAAGAGACCCAGTACTTC
>NA|TRBV3-1|NA|TRBJ2-2|15
CASSYGHSNTGELFF
TGTGCCAGCAGCTACGGCCACTCGAACACCGGGGAGCTGTTTTTT